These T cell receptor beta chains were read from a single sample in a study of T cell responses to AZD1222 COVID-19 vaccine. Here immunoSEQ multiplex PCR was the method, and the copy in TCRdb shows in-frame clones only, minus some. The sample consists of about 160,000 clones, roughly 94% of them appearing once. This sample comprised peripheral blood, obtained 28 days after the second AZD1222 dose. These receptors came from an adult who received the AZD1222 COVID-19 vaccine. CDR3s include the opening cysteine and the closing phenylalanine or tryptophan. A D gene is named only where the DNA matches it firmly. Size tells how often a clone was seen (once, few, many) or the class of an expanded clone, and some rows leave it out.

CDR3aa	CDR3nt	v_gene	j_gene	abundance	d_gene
CASSLGVGLYEQYF	TGCGCCAGCAGCTTGGGTGTGGGTCTCTACGAGCAGTACTTC	TRBV5-1	TRBJ2-7	-	-
CASSPGGSEETQYF	TGTGCCAGCAGCCCGGGTGGTAGCGAGGAGACCCAGTACTTC	TRBV5-4	TRBJ2-5	-	-
CASSPRGGAGNEQFF	TGTGCCAGCTCACCACGCGGGGGGGCAGGGAATGAGCAGTTCTTC	TRBV18	TRBJ2-1	once	TRBD2
CASSFGLSVEQYF	TGTGCCAGCAGTTTTGGGCTATCGGTCGAGCAGTACTTC	TRBV12-3/TRBV12-4	TRBJ2-7	few	-
CASSEQGAGNEQFF	TGTGCCAGCAGTGAACAGGGGGCCGGCAATGAGCAGTTCTTC	TRBV6-1	TRBJ2-1	once	TRBD1
CASRVIGETQYF	TGTGCCAGCCGGGTCATTGGGGAGACCCAGTACTTC	TRBV6-5	TRBJ2-5	-	-
CASSFSGGPNYEQYF	TGTGCCAGCAGCTTTAGCGGGGGCCCCAACTACGAGCAGTACTTC	TRBV7-9	TRBJ2-7	-	TRBD2
CASRARTESNQPQHF	TGTGCCAGCAGGGCTCGGACGGAAAGCAATCAGCCCCAGCATTTT	TRBV6-6	TRBJ1-5	-	-
CASSPSLLEAFF	TGTGCCAGCAGCCCGAGTCTCCTTGAAGCTTTCTTT	TRBV7-9	TRBJ1-1	once	-
CAISVAGTNSGYTF	TGTGCCATCAGTGTGGCCGGGACTAATTCCGGCTACACCTTC	TRBV10-3	TRBJ1-2	-	-
CASSYSRDSHYEQYF	TGTGCCAGCAGTTACTCGAGGGACAGCCACTACGAGCAGTACTTC	TRBV6-5	TRBJ2-7	-	TRBD1
CASSVRGVANIDGYTF	TGTGCCAGCAGTGTCCGGGGCGTAGCGAATATCGATGGCTACACCTTC	TRBV2	TRBJ1-2	-	-
CAWTVGTEAFF	TGTGCCTGGACGGTGGGCACTGAAGCTTTCTTT	TRBV30	TRBJ1-1	-	-
CARSSLDRAHEQFF	TGTGCCAGAAGCTCTTTGGACAGGGCGCACGAGCAGTTCTTC	TRBV5-3	TRBJ2-1	-	TRBD1
CASSQPVRRTGVSYGYTF	TGCGCCAGCAGCCAACCCGTCAGACGGACAGGGGTTTCCTATGGCTACACCTTC	TRBV4-1	TRBJ1-2	-	TRBD1
CASSSSQETQYF	TGTGCCAGCAGTTCTTCCCAAGAGACCCAGTACTTC	TRBV27	TRBJ2-5	once	-
CATTGGPRTGANVLTF	TGTGCCACGACAGGGGGTCCAAGAACTGGGGCCAACGTCCTGACTTTC	TRBV10-3	TRBJ2-6	-	TRBD1
CASSLEGRGDQPQHF	TGCGCCAGCAGCTTGGAGGGCAGGGGAGATCAGCCCCAGCATTTT	TRBV5-1	TRBJ1-5	-	-
CASSLGTTNTGELFF	TGTGCCAGCAGCTTAGGAACTACTAACACCGGGGAGCTGTTTTTT	TRBV11-2	TRBJ2-2	-	-
CASSLRTQNEKLFF	TGTGCCAGCAGCTTACGGACTCAAAATGAAAAACTGTTTTTT	TRBV7-9	TRBJ1-4	-	-
CASSLSGGQGSNQPQHF	TGTGCCAGCAGTTTATCGGGGGGACAGGGAAGCAATCAGCCCCAGCATTTT	TRBV27	TRBJ1-5	few	TRBD1
CASSLPSEYNEQFF	TGTGCCAGCAGCCTACCATCCGAATACAATGAGCAGTTCTTC	TRBV7-9	TRBJ2-1	-	-
CASSEYRAYTEAFF	TGCGCCAGCAGTGAGTACAGGGCCTACACTGAAGCTTTCTTT	TRBV10-1	TRBJ1-1	-	-
CASRLKGNSPLHF	TGTGCCAGCAGATTAAAGGGGAATTCACCCCTCCACTTT	TRBV28	TRBJ1-6	-	-
CASSARGCGYTF	TGTGCCAGCAGCGCCCGGGGGTGCGGCTACACCTTC	TRBV12-1	TRBJ1-2	-	-
CASSGNTEAFF	TGTGCCAGCAGCGGGAACACTGAAGCTTTCTTT	TRBV11-2	TRBJ1-1	-	-
CASSYRGLSYNEQFF	TGTGCCAGCAGTTACAGGGGGCTTTCCTACAATGAGCAGTTCTTC	TRBV6-5	TRBJ2-1	-	TRBD1
CASSELPGDAETQYF	TGCGCCAGCAGTGAGTTGCCAGGGGACGCGGAGACCCAGTACTTC	TRBV10-1	TRBJ2-5	once	-
CASSLLTSGGASRSYEQYF	TGCGCCAGCAGCTTGTTAACTAGCGGGGGGGCCTCAAGGTCCTACGAGCAGTACTTC	TRBV5-1	TRBJ2-7	-	TRBD2